Below, 17 T cell receptor beta chains from the same sample are listed, as sequenced in a study of T cells after yellow fever vaccination. TCRdb re-derived calls from the 5' RACE reads in MiXCR, one entry per CDR3 protein. The sample lists around 310,000 distinct CDR3 sequences, almost 4% occurring once. Sequenced here: PBMCs, sampled 5 days after the yellow fever booster vaccination. The receptor source for this set is a man aged 18 to 29 who received the YFV17D yellow fever vaccine.

The chain links TRBV5-1 to TRBJ2-5; perhaps TRBD2 as D (6 bases). V lost 1 base and J 4 bases, leaving 17 bases between the germline ends. The CDR3 length is 16 residues. Per germline, CDR1 SGHRS and CDR2 YFSETQ. The CDR3 DNA reads TGCGCCAGCAGCTTGTTTCTCGGTAGCGGTAGAGAGACCCAGTACTTC. It encodes CASSLFLGSGRETQYF.

This clonotype was observed a few times. The chain employs TRBV27 and TRBJ2-1; D is unclear. The CDR3 has 17 amino acids. Trimming removed 1 base at V and 7 bases at J, with 20 bases between. Per germline, CDR1 MNHEY and CDR2 SMNVEV (reference sequence). CDR3 sequence reads: CASSLWGNIPLGNEQFF. CDR3 in DNA: TGTGCCAGCAGTTTATGGGGAAACATCCCCCTGGGTAATGAGCAGTTCTTC.

This clonotype was seen only a few times. The chain uses TRBV5-1 and TRBJ1-1, with a tentative D call TRBD1 (5 bases). Germline CDR1 and CDR2: SGHRS and YFSETQ. The CDR3 is 14 residues long. Trimming shortened V by 2 bases and J by 5 bases, and 13 bases separated the two germline ends. The CDR3 sequence is CASSLEGGETEAFF. The DNA of the CDR3 is TGCGCCAGCAGCTTAGAGGGAGGGGAGACTGAAGCTTTCTTT.

This clonotype was observed many times. J is TRBJ2-5 and V is TRBV7-2; TRBD1 matches 7 bases. Germline V CDR1 and CDR2: SGHTA, FQGNSA. This CDR3 has 14 residues. V dropped 6 bases and J dropped 4; count of bases not matched to a gene: 8. CDR3 sequence: CASRLQGLLETQYF. As DNA, the CDR3 is TGTGCCAGCAGACTACAGGGGCTTCTAGAGACCCAGTACTTC.

This clonotype was seen at least ten times. V gene TRBV7-6 combines with J gene TRBJ2-5; 8 nucleotides match TRBD1. The CDR3 is 16 amino acids. Per the germline V gene, CDR1 is SGHVS and CDR2 is FNYEAQ. Germline trimming cut 1 base from V and 2 bases from J; bases unmatched to any gene: 6. The CDR3 region is CASSLGGTGLQETQYF. The CDR3 DNA is TGTGCCAGCAGCTTAGGGGGGACAGGCCTACAAGAGACCCAGTACTTC.

This chain links TRBV3-1 with TRBJ1-4; 9 bases map to TRBD1. Losses at the gene ends were 5 bases for V and 2 bases for J; bases not matched to a gene: 6. CDR3 length: 16 amino acids. The germline V gene encodes CDR1 LGHDT and CDR2 YNNKEL (reference sequence). CDR3 sequence (DNA): TGTGCCAGCAGCGAGGACAGGGGCTTTACTAATGAAAAACTGTTTTTT. This translates into CASSEDRGFTNEKLFF.

In this sample, this clonotype turned up a few times. The chain joins TRBV4-3 to TRBJ2-5; TRBD2 might be the D (5 bases). Germline loops: CDR1 LGHNA, CDR2 YSLEER. V lost 3 bases to trimming and J lost 2 bases, with 13 bases between them. This CDR3 has 15 residues. The DNA for the CDR3 is TGCGCCAGCAGCCACAACCGGGGTCCGCAAGAGACCCAGTACTTC. It codes for CASSHNRGPQETQYF.

This clonotype was observed a handful of times. The chain couples TRBV5-1 to TRBJ2-7; 10 bases map to TRBD1. Germline lookup yields CDR1 SGHRS and CDR2 YFSETQ. The ends lost 2 bases at V and 3 bases at J; junction bases unmatched: 8. The CDR3 contains 16 residues. The CDR3 DNA is TGCGCCAGCAGCTTCCCGCCGGGACAGGGGCTCTACGAGCAGTACTTC. Its translation: CASSFPPGQGLYEQYF. Looking up the rest from reference TRBV5-1 and TRBJ2-7 gives the full variable domain: KAGVTQTPRYLIKTRGQQVTLSCSPISGHRSVSWYQQTPGQGLQFLFEYFSETQRNKGNFPGRFSGRQFSNSRSEMNVSTLELGDSALYLCASSFPPGQGLYEQYFGPGTRLTVT.

This clonotype was detected many times. The CDR3 DNA is TGCAGCGTTAACCAGGGTGGGGTGAACACTGAAGCTTTCTTT. Translation: CSVNQGGVNTEAFF. V usage is TRBV29-1 and J usage is TRBJ1-1, with D tentatively TRBD1 (5 bases). There are 14 residues in the CDR3. V lost 5 bases to trimming and J lost 0 bases, with 13 bases between them. The germline V gene has CDR1 SQVTM and CDR2 ANQGSEA.

A few counts support this clonotype. V and J are TRBV24-1 and TRBJ2-5, with 7 bases lining up with TRBD1. V lost 3 bases and J lost 5; bases outside the gene matches: 5. This CDR3 contains 14 residues. In germline, CDR1 is KGHDR, CDR2 SFDVKD. The DNA of the CDR3 is TGTGCCACCAGTGATGCAGGGGGTCGGGAGACCCAGTACTTC. Translation gives CATSDAGGRETQYF.

The CDR3 region is CASRGRPNTDTQYF. In DNA form, the CDR3 reads TGTGCCAGCAGGGGGAGGCCCAACACAGATACGCAGTATTTT. This chain connects TRBV27 to TRBJ2-3, with D perhaps TRBD2 (6 bases). V lost 6 bases, J lost 2 bases, and 12 bases lay in between. This CDR3 comprises 14 residues. The germline gives CDR1 MNHEY, CDR2 SMNVEV (reference sequence).

This clonotype was counted ten times or more. In DNA, the CDR3 is TGTGCCAGCCTCCAGGGGACCCACACCGGGGAGCTGTTTTTT. Protein product: CASLQGTHTGELFF. The chain couples TRBV12-3 or TRBV12-4 to TRBJ2-2, with TRBD1 as a possible D gene (6 bases). This CDR3 is 14 amino acids long. V was pared by 8 bases and J by 3 bases, with 13 bases between.

This chain's CDR3 is CASSLAPAVLQYF. The DNA for the CDR3 is TGTGCCAGCAGCTTAGCGCCGGCGGTTTTGCAGTATTTT. The V call is TRBV7-2, the J call TRBJ2-3; no definite D call. CDR1 is SGHTA and CDR2 is FQGNSA in the germline V gene. The CDR3 has 13 amino acids. V lost 0 bases and J lost 11, with 12 bases in between. The full variable domain, rest sourced from reference TRBV7-2 and TRBJ2-3, is GAGVSQSPSNKVTEKGKDVELRCDPISGHTALYWYRQSLGQGLEFLIYFQGNSAPDKSGLPSDRFSAERTGGSVSTLTIQRTQQEDSAVYLCASSLAPAVLQYFGPGTRLTVL.

This rearrangement joins TRBV6-2 or TRBV6-3 to TRBJ2-3; no firm D call. There are 14 residues in the CDR3. Trimming took off 5 bases at V and 2 bases at J, with 11 bases between the two ends. Germline V CDR1 and CDR2: MNHEY, SVGEGT. The CDR3 region is CASSPPMVTDTQYF. The DNA for the CDR3 is TGTGCCAGCAGTCCCCCGATGGTCACAGATACGCAGTATTTT.

This clonotype was counted at least ten times. The rearrangement joins TRBV3-1 to TRBJ2-2; D is unresolved. Germline V gene lookup returns CDR1 LGHDT and CDR2 YNNKEL (reference sequence). This CDR3 has 15 amino acids. Deletions cut 3 bases from V and 8 bases from J, with 16 bases between. CDR3 residues: CASSQSRLGRGELFF. CDR3 DNA: TGTGCCAGCAGCCAGTCCCGACTTGGTCGTGGGGAGCTGTTTTTT.

This clonotype has just a few counts. This chain joins TRBV6-2 or TRBV6-3 and TRBJ2-6, with D hard to call. Trimming took 7 bases from V and 2 from J, leaving 6 bases between them. This CDR3 region has 13 residues. Germline CDR1 MNHEY, CDR2 SVGEGT. This CDR3 reads CASKRTGANVLTF. In nucleotides, the CDR3 is TGTGCCAGCAAAAGAACTGGGGCCAACGTCCTGACTTTC.

In this sample, this clonotype turned up a few times. This chain joins TRBV19 and TRBJ2-3; the D is unclear. The CDR3 is 14 amino acids. Germline lookup yields CDR1 LNHDA and CDR2 SQIVND (reference sequence). V was shortened by 3 bases and J by 0 bases, with 7 bases between the two germline ends. Here the CDR3 DNA reads TGTGCCAGTAGTATCTCCGGTAGCACAGATACGCAGTATTTT. It codes for CASSISGSTDTQYF.